The next 19 T cell receptor beta chains were all read from a single sample in a study of CD4 T cells in relation to SARS-CoV-2 and coronaviruses. For these receptors, no antigen is known. Sequencing was performed with immunoSEQ multiplex PCR; in TCRdb, only in-frame clones are kept and a portion is missing. The data hold around 32,000 clones, with around 80% observed a single time. CD4+ T cells from unexposed donors were obtained before the COVID-19 pandemic (2011-2018). Isolation of CD4+ T cells took place after around eleven days in culture. The sample taken for sequencing was CD4+ T cells from PBMCs, cultured in vitro. The receptors come from a human donor in good health.

The V and J genes are TRBV3-1 (or the pseudogene TRBV3-2) and TRBJ2-5; weak D call: TRBD2 (6 bases). Trimming stripped 3 bases from V and 0 bases from J, with 14 bases between. Germline CDR1 and CDR2: LGHDT and YNNKEL (reference sequence). The CDR3 totals 16 residues. The CDR3 protein is CASSQRLGLYQETQYF. CDR3 nucleotides: TGTGCCAGCAGCCAGAGACTAGGCCTCTACCAAGAGACCCAGTACTTC.

This clone appeared a few times. This sequence joins TRBV4-1 and TRBJ1-2; perhaps TRBD1 as D (5 bases). With 1 base removed from V and 6 bases from J, the gap between germline ends came to 9 bases. Germline assignment: CDR1 MGHRA and CDR2 YSYEKL. The CDR3 has 13 residues. The CDR3 nucleotides are TGCGCCAGCAGCCAAGTCGGGGGGGATGGCTACACCTTC. Translating it yields CASSQVGGDGYTF.

The CDR3 DNA follows: TGTGCCAGCAGTTTATTGGGACAGGGTGTCTACGAGCAGTACTTC. Translating it yields CASSLLGQGVYEQYF. The V call is TRBV27, the J call TRBJ2-7, with 9 bases fitting TRBD1. This CDR3 has 15 amino acids. The ends lost 1 base at V and 3 bases at J; junction bases unmatched: 4. Per germline, CDR1 MNHEY and CDR2 SMNVEV (reference sequence).

V usage is TRBV7-3 and J usage is TRBJ2-2; maybe TRBD2 (7 bases). The germline CDR1 and CDR2 sequences are SGHTA and FQGTGA. V lost 4 bases to trimming and J lost 9 bases, with 24 bases between them. The CDR3 extends over 17 amino acids. Here the CDR3 DNA reads TGTGCCAGCAGCTCCGAGGGGGGGGCAAACGGGAACCGGGAGCTGTTTTTT. This encodes CASSSEGGANGNRELFF.

The chain combines TRBV18 with TRBJ2-7; D is uncertain. V lost 2 bases and J lost 4, with 6 bases in between. Germline lookup yields CDR1 KGHSH and CDR2 LQKENI. The CDR3 consists of 12 residues. Here the CDR3 reads CASSPALYEQYF. CDR3 bases: TGTGCCAGCTCACCAGCCCTTTACGAGCAGTACTTC.

The rearrangement joins TRBV3-1 (or the pseudogene TRBV3-2) to TRBJ2-1; 8 bases are shared with TRBD2. After removal of 1 base from V and 7 bases from J, the junction contained 3 bases not matched to a gene. This CDR3 is 14 amino acids long. Germline loops: CDR1 LGHDT, CDR2 YNNKEL (reference sequence). The CDR3 DNA reads TGTGCCAGCAGCCAAGTGACGGGAGGGAATGAGCAGTTCTTC. It translates to CASSQVTGGNEQFF.

The CDR3 spells CASSYQPLQGAYGYTF. The CDR3 DNA reads as TGTGCCAGCAGTTACCAACCTTTACAGGGGGCTTATGGCTACACCTTC. This chain joins TRBV6-5 and TRBJ1-2, with 9 bases fitting TRBD1. Germline CDR1 and CDR2: MNHEY and SVGAGI. The CDR3 has 16 amino acids. After removal of 2 bases from V and 5 bases from J, the junction contained 9 bases not matched to a gene.

V and J are TRBV5-1 and TRBJ2-1, with 7 positions matching TRBD1. This CDR3 comprises 11 residues. The germline gives CDR1 SGHRS, CDR2 YFSETQ. The J segment lost 15 bases and the V segment lost 2 bases, leaving 5 bases of the junction unmatched. The CDR3 sequence: CASSFDRVRFF. CDR3 nucleotides: TGCGCCAGCAGCTTTGACAGGGTTCGGTTCTTC.

This clone was picked up a small number of times. The chain is built from TRBV6-1 and TRBJ1-5, with D hard to call. CDR1 is MNHNS, CDR2 SASEGT, per germline. This CDR3 contains 17 residues. Trimming pared 1 base from V and 4 bases from J, leaving 17 bases between. In DNA, the CDR3 is TGTGCCAGCAGTGAAGGAACGCGTTGGACGGCTAATCAGCCCCAGCATTTT. It codes for CASSEGTRWTANQPQHF.

The chain joins TRBV5-1 to TRBJ2-2, with D perhaps matching TRBD1 (6 bases). The length of the CDR3 is 15 residues. Per the germline V gene, CDR1 is SGHRS and CDR2 is YFSETQ. Deletions cut 9 bases from V and 5 bases from J, with 20 bases between. The CDR3, as DNA: TGCGCCACCAACCCCGGACAGATACAGACCGGGGAGCTGTTTTTT. Its translation: CATNPGQIQTGELFF.

The chain recombines TRBV6-5 with TRBJ2-7; TRBD2 matches 7 bases. With V trimmed by 8 bases and J by 4 bases, 2 bases remained unmatched. The germline V gene has CDR1 MNHEY and CDR2 SVGAGI. This CDR3 region has 11 residues. The CDR3, as DNA: TGTGCCAGCGAGCGGGGTTACGAGCAGTACTTC. It codes for CASERGYEQYF.

CDR3: CASSRTTGPGETQYF. The CDR3 DNA follows: TGTGCCAGCAGCCGAACGACAGGGCCCGGGGAGACCCAGTACTTC. V is TRBV7-6 and J is TRBJ2-5, with 7 bases lining up with TRBD1. This CDR3 spans 15 amino acids. Germline-derived CDR1 and CDR2 are SGHVS and FNYEAQ. V shed 5 bases and J 5 bases; nucleotides not matched to a gene: 11.

The table lists this clone with a count of one. The V gene is TRBV7-2, the J gene TRBJ1-1, with 11 bases matching TRBD1. The CDR3 has 15 residues. Per the germline V gene, CDR1 is SGHTA and CDR2 is FQGNSA. J gave up 4 bases and V 4 bases, and 5 bases lay outside the gene matches. CDR3 in DNA: TGTGCCAGCAGCTCACAGGACAGGGGGCGCACTGAAGCTTTCTTT. Protein: CASSSQDRGRTEAFF.

This clone was picked up a small number of times. The V and J genes are TRBV4-3 and TRBJ1-3; D is ambiguous. Germline values: CDR1 LGHNA, CDR2 YSLEER. The CDR3 totals 15 residues. The V and J ends lost 0 bases and 0 bases respectively, with 6 bases between them. The CDR3 DNA reads TGCGCCAGCAGCCAAGATATAGTCTCTGGAAACACCATATATTTT. This codes for CASSQDIVSGNTIYF.

The chain links TRBV29-1 to TRBJ2-3, with 8 positions matching TRBD2. Germline V CDR1 and CDR2: SQVTM, ANQGSEA. V lost 4 bases to trimming and J lost 0 bases; unmatched junction nucleotides: 15. The CDR3 has 18 amino acids. CDR3 in DNA: TGCAGCGTTGGGGGGCTAGCGGGCGGGGGGCCTAGCACAGATACGCAGTATTTT. Encoded protein: CSVGGLAGGGPSTDTQYF.

The CDR3 loop is CASRRRPGLLYTANTGELFF. The CDR3 DNA is TGTGCAAGTCGCAGACGTCCGGGACTTCTATATACCGCGAACACCGGGGAGCTGTTTTTT. The rearrangement joins TRBV12-2 to TRBJ2-2; the table's D gene call, TRBD2, was not cross checked with the DNA. TRBV12-2 is marked as a pseudogene. The CDR3 sequence is 20 residues long.

The J gene is TRBJ1-2, the V gene TRBV4-3; TRBD1 matches 8 bases. The germline V gene has CDR1 LGHNA and CDR2 YSLEER. V was pared by 4 bases and J by 3 bases, with 4 bases of the junction left unmatched. CDR3 length equals 14 residues. CDR3 sequence (DNA): TGCGCCAGCAGCCCCGGACAGGGCGACTATGGCTACACCTTC. Encoded protein: CASSPGQGDYGYTF.

V gene TRBV7-9 combines with J gene TRBJ1-2; tentative D call: TRBD1 (5 bases). V was trimmed by 0 bases and J by 3 bases, leaving 14 bases between them. CDR3 length: 16 residues. CDR1 SEHNR and CDR2 FQNEAQ come from the germline V gene (reference sequence). CDR3 DNA: TGTGCCAGCAGCTTAGCGCTCGGGACTGCTCACTATGGCTACACCTTC. Its protein product is CASSLALGTAHYGYTF.

The V and J genes are TRBV12-3 or TRBV12-4 and TRBJ1-2; D call uncertain. V was pared by 2 bases and J by 4 bases, with 8 bases between. The length of the CDR3 is 13 residues. The CDR3 here is CASSLYRSYGYTF. The CDR3 nucleotides read TGTGCCAGCAGTTTATACCGGTCCTATGGCTACACCTTC.